Given below is one T cell receptor (beta chain) in context. CDR1 and CDR2 from the germline V gene are MNHNY and SVGAGI (reference sequence). This CDR3 has 13 amino acids. Trimming took 2 bases from V and 8 from J, leaving 12 bases between them. The data were obtained in a study of sequential checkpoint blockade in melanoma. Study-level background: Arm A got nivolumab then ipilimumab; arm B the reverse, 1:1. After both sequences, patients received maintenance nivolumab.

Profiled with immunoSEQ multiplex PCR; TCRdb holds only in-frame clones, not every one. Here the sample spans under 15,000 clones, about 68% being singletons. Treatment indicated: randomized to nivolumab then ipilimumab (arm A) or the reverse (arm B). None of the patients previously received DNA-damaging chemotherapy. Sorted cells were live CD3+CD8+, lacking CD19 and CD56, from PBMCs. Material: CD8+ T cells sorted from blood (inferred from file names), obtained from a patient given nivolumab and ipilimumab in sequence. The gene calls are TRBV6-6 and TRBJ1-2, with D perhaps matching TRBD1 (6 bases). The clonotype comes from a human donor with melanoma. This CDR3 reads CASSYTSGDGYTF. In nucleotides, the CDR3 is TGTGCCAGCAGTTACACCTCAGGGGACGGCTACACCTTC.